These 7 T cell receptor beta chains were all obtained from the same sample, sequenced in a study of glioma-infiltrating T cells after dendritic cell vaccination. The table came from immunoSEQ multiplex PCR; TCRdb's copy has only in-frame clones and leaves some out. The sample shows 90,000 or so clones, 75% to 85% of them seen only once. As to time point: after dendritic cell vaccination, including at tumor progression/relapse. The starting material was blood, obtained after dendritic cell vaccination. The receptors shown here come from a human donor with glioblastoma.

This clone has just a few counts. The chain combines TRBV19 with TRBJ1-3; no definite D call. Germline V gene data show CDR1 as LNHDA and CDR2 as SQIVND (reference sequence). The CDR3 has 14 residues. V was shortened by 9 bases and J by 0 bases, with 12 bases between the two germline ends. CDR3 bases: TGTGCCAGCTCCGACGGGAGCTCTGGAAACACCATATATTTT. Its translation: CASSDGSSGNTIYF.

This sequence joins TRBV7-7 and TRBJ2-1; 10 bases match TRBD1. This CDR3 contains 14 residues. The trim removed 5 bases at V and 6 bases at J, leaving 4 bases unmatched. CDR1 is SSHAT, CDR2 FNYEAQ, per germline (reference sequence). The CDR3 coding sequence is TGTGCCAGCAGCCCAAGGACAGGGGGCAATGAGCAGTTCTTC. Encoded protein: CASSPRTGGNEQFF.

The chain employs TRBV19 and TRBJ2-2, with TRBD2 identical over 12 bases. Germline assignment: CDR1 LNHDA and CDR2 SQIVND (reference sequence). Germline trimming cut 3 bases from V and 8 bases from J; bases unmatched to any gene: 7. The length of the CDR3 is 16 residues. The CDR3 loop is CASSMSLAGGQGELFF. CDR3 bases: TGTGCCAGTAGTATGTCTCTAGCGGGAGGGCAAGGGGAGCTGTTTTTT.

The V gene is TRBV19, the J gene TRBJ1-5; D is perhaps TRBD1 (5 bases). The germline V gene encodes CDR1 LNHDA and CDR2 SQIVND (reference sequence). V was pared by 5 bases and J by 7 bases, with 12 bases between. The CDR3 extends over 13 amino acids. DNA for the CDR3: TGTGCCAGTAGTGCGGGACTATCCCAGCCCCAGCATTTT. This gives the protein CASSAGLSQPQHF.

In DNA form, the CDR3 reads TGCGCCAGCAGCTTGGGTGAGAACAGGCCCAATAAAGCTTTCTTT. It is translated as CASSLGENRPNKAFF. This chain joins TRBV5-1 and TRBJ1-1, with D possibly TRBD1 on 5 matching bases. There are 15 residues in the CDR3. Germline loops: CDR1 SGHRS, CDR2 YFSETQ. Trimming left V 0 bases short and J 9 bases short, with 18 bases between. The complete variable domain, with remaining parts taken from reference TRBV5-1 and TRBJ1-1, reads KAGVTQTPRYLIKTRGQQVTLSCSPISGHRSVSWYQQTPGQGLQFLFEYFSETQRNKGNFPGRFSGRQFSNSRSEMNVSTLELGDSALYLCASSLGENRPNKAFFGQGTRLTVV.

The CDR3 nucleotides are TGTGCCAGCAGCCGAGGACAGTACGAGCAGTACGTC. It specifies CASSRGQYEQYV. The chain has TRBV6-1 and TRBJ2-7; possibly TRBD1 for D (6 bases). Germline CDR1 reads MNHNS; CDR2 reads SASEGT. The CDR3 spans 12 residues. V lost 6 bases and J lost 4, with 10 bases in between.

In DNA, the CDR3 is TGCGCCAGCAGCTTAGCCACGACTAGAAGCAATGAGCAGTTCTTC. Translation gives CASSLATTRSNEQFF. V usage is TRBV5-1 and J usage is TRBJ2-1; D might be TRBD2 (6 bases). Germline lookup yields CDR1 SGHRS and CDR2 YFSETQ. V shed 2 bases and J shed 6 bases, with 15 bases lying between them. The CDR3 totals 15 residues.